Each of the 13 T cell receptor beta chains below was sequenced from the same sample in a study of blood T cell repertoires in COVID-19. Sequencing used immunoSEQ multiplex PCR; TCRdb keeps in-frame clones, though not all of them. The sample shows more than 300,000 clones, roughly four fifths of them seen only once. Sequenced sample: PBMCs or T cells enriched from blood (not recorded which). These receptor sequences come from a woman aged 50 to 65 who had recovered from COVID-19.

The CDR3 DNA is TGCGCCAGCAGCCAAGATCTATTGGGGGCGGCAGAGCAGTTCTTC. This gives the protein CASSQDLLGAAEQFF. The V and J genes are TRBV4-3 and TRBJ2-1; possibly TRBD1 for D (6 bases). Germline assignment: CDR1 LGHNA and CDR2 YSLEER. Trimming took 0 bases from V and 10 from J, leaving 16 bases between them. The CDR3 loop spans 15 amino acids.

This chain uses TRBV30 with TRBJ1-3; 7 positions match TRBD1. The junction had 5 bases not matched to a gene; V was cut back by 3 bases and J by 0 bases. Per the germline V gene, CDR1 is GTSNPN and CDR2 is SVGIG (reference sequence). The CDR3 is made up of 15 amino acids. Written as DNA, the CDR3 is TGTGCCTGGAGCCACCGGGACAGCTCTGGAAACACCATATATTTT. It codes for CAWSHRDSSGNTIYF.

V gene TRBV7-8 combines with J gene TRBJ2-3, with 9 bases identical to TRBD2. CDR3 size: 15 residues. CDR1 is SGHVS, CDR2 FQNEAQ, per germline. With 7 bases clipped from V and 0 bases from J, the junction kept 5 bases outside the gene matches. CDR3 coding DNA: TGTGCCAGCACTCCTAGCGGGGTGAGCACAGATACGCAGTATTTT. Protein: CASTPSGVSTDTQYF. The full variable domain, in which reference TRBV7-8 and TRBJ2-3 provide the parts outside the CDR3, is GAGVSQSPRYKVAKRGQDVALRCDPISGHVSLFWYQQALGQGPEFLTYFQNEAQLDKSGLPSDRFFAERPEGSVSTLKIQRTQQEDSAVYLCASTPSGVSTDTQYFGPGTRLTVL.

The CDR3 sequence: CASSFRTGLSLRSPLHF. In DNA form, the CDR3 reads TGTGCCAGCAGCTTCCGGACGGGACTCTCCCTACGTTCACCCCTCCACTTT. This chain connects TRBV7-2 to TRBJ1-6; weak D call: TRBD1 (5 bases). Per the germline V gene, CDR1 is SGHTA and CDR2 is FQGNSA. The CDR3 length is 17 residues. Trimming pared 3 bases from V and 9 bases from J, leaving 21 bases between.

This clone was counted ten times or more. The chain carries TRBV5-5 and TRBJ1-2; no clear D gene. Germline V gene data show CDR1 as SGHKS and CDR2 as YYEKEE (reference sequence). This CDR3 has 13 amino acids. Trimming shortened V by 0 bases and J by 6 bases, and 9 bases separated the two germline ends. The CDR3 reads CASSLGGPDGYTF. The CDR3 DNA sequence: TGTGCCAGCAGCTTGGGAGGGCCGGATGGCTACACCTTC.

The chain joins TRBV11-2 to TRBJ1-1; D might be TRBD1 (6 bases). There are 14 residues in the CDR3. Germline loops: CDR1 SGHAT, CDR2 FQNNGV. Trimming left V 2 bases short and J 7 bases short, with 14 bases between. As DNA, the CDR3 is TGTGCCAGCAGCTTAAATCAGGGGAGTTTTGAAGCTTTCTTT. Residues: CASSLNQGSFEAFF.

In nucleotides, the CDR3 is TGTGCCAGTAGAAAGGGGGGGGAAGGCAATCAGCCCCAGCATTTT. This translates into CASRKGGEGNQPQHF. This chain joins TRBV19 and TRBJ1-5, with D perhaps matching TRBD1 (6 bases). Germline lookup yields CDR1 LNHDA and CDR2 SQIVND (reference sequence). V lost 6 bases and J lost 2, with 14 bases in between. This CDR3 has 15 amino acids.

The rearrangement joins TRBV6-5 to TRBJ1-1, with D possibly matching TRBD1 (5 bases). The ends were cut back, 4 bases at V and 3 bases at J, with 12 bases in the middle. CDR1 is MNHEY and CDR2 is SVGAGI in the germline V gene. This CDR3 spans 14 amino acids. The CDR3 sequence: CASSWQGGDTEAFF. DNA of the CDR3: TGTGCCAGCAGTTGGCAGGGAGGTGACACTGAAGCTTTCTTT.

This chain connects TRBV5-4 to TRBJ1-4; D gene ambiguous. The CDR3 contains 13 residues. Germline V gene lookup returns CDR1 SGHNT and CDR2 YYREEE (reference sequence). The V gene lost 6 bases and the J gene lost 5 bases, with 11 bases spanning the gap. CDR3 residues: CASTGDINEKLFF. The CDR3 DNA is TGTGCCAGCACGGGAGATATAAATGAAAAACTGTTTTTT.

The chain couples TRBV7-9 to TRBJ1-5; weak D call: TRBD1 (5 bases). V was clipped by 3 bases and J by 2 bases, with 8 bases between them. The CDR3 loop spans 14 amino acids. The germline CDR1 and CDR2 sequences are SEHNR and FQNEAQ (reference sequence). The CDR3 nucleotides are TGTGCCAGCAGCTTTTGGGGCGGCAATCAGCCCCAGCATTTT. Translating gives CASSFWGGNQPQHF. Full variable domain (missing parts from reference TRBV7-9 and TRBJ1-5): DTGVSQNPRHKITKRGQNVTFRCDPISEHNRLYWYRQTLGQGPEFLTYFQNEAQLEKSRLLSDRFSAERPKGSFSTLEIQRTEQGDSAMYLCASSFWGGNQPQHFGDGTRLSIL.

As DNA, the CDR3 is TGTGCCAGTAGTATAGACTACCGTAGCGAGCAGTACTTC. Translated: CASSIDYRSEQYF. The chain carries TRBV19 and TRBJ2-7; D not certain. This CDR3 has 13 residues. Trimming removed 0 bases at V and 6 bases at J, with 9 bases between. From germline, CDR1 is LNHDA and CDR2 SQIVND (reference sequence).

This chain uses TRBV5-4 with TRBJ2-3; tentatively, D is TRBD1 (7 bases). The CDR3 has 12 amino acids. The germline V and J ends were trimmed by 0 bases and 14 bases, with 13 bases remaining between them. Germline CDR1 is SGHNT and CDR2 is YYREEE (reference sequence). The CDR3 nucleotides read TGTGCCAGCAGCTTGGCAGGGGGAGGACCGTATTTT. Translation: CASSLAGGGPYF. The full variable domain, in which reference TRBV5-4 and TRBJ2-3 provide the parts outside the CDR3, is ETGVTQSPTHLIKTRGQQVTLRCSSQSGHNTVSWYQQALGQGPQFIFQYYREEENGRGNFPPRFSGLQFPNYSSELNVNALELDDSALYLCASSLAGGGPYFGPGTRLTVL.

Written as DNA, the CDR3 is TGTGCCAGCAGCCCAAACCCAGGGGACGAGCAGTACTTC. This encodes CASSPNPGDEQYF. The chain recombines TRBV4-2 with TRBJ2-7; tentative D call: TRBD1 (6 bases). CDR1 and CDR2 from the germline V gene are LGHNA and YNFKEQ. There are 13 residues in the CDR3. Trimming stripped 4 bases from V and 5 bases from J, with 12 bases between.